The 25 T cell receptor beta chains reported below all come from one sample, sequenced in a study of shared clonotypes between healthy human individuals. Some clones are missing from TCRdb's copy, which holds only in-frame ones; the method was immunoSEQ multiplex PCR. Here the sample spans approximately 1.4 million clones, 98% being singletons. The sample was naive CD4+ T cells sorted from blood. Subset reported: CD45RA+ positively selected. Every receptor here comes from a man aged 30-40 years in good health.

CDR3 loop: CASDFLGFGDTQYF. CDR3 bases: TGTGCCAGCGATTTTTTAGGGTTCGGGGATACGCAGTATTTT. This chain joins TRBV9 and TRBJ2-3; D unresolved. The CDR3 consists of 14 residues. Germline V gene data show CDR1 as SGDLS and CDR2 as YYNGEE. V gave up 7 bases and J gave up 6 bases, with 18 bases separating them.

The DNA of the CDR3 is TGTGCCAGCAGCGCATGGCGGGAGGGCCGTGAGACCCAGTACTTC. Translated, it gives CASSAWREGRETQYF. The chain combines TRBV7-2 with TRBJ2-5, with 9 bases lining up with TRBD2. The germline CDR1 and CDR2 sequences are SGHTA and FQGNSA. Trimming at V came to 5 bases and at J to 5 bases, leaving 9 bases not matched to a gene. The CDR3 has 15 amino acids.

The CDR3 here is CASSPTGTGVTGNTIYF. For the CDR3, the DNA is TGCGCCAGCAGCCCAACCGGGACAGGAGTTACTGGAAACACCATATATTTT. V is TRBV4-3 and J is TRBJ1-3; TRBD1 agrees at 8 bases. The germline V gene encodes CDR1 LGHNA and CDR2 YSLEER. This CDR3 contains 17 residues. The V segment lost 4 bases and the J segment 2 bases; nucleotides outside the gene matches: 10.

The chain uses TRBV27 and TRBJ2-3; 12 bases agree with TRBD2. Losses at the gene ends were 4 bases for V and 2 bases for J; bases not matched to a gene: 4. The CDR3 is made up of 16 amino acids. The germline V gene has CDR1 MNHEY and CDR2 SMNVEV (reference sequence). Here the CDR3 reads CASSYGLAGSTDTQYF. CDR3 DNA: TGTGCCAGCAGTTATGGACTAGCGGGATCCACAGATACGCAGTATTTT.

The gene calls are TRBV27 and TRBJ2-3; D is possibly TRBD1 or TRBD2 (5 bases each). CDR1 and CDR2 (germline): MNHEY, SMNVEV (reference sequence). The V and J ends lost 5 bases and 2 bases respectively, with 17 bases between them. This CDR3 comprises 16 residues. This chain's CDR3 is CASSPISWGITDTQYF. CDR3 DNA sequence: TGTGCCAGCAGTCCTATTTCTTGGGGGATCACAGATACGCAGTATTTT.

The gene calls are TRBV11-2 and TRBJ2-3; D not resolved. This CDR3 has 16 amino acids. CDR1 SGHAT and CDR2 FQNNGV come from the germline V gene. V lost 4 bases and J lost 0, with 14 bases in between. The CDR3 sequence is CASSSGPFFSTDTQYF. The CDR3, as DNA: TGTGCCAGCAGCTCCGGACCCTTTTTTAGCACAGATACGCAGTATTTT.

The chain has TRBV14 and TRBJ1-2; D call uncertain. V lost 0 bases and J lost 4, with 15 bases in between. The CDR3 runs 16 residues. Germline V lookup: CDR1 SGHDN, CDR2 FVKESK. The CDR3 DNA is TGTGCCAGCAGCCAAGATGGCTCCGGGAGAGGCTATGGCTACACCTTC. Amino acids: CASSQDGSGRGYGYTF.

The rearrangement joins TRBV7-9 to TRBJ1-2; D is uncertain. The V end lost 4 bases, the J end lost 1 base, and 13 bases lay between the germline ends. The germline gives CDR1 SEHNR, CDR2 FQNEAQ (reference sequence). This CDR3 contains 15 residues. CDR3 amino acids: CASSSHLVINYGYTF. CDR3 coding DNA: TGTGCCAGCAGCTCGCACCTAGTTATTAACTATGGCTACACCTTC.

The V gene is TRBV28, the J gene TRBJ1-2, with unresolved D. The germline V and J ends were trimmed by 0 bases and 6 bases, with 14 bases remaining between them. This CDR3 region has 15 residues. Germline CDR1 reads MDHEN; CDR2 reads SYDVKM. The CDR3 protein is CASSLWFRVAHGYTF. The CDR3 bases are TGTGCCAGCAGTTTATGGTTTAGGGTAGCACATGGCTACACCTTC.

The CDR3 sequence is CASSEAGNRLAAYNEQFF. The CDR3 DNA sequence: TGTGCCAGCAGTGAAGCGGGCAACCGACTAGCGGCCTACAATGAGCAGTTCTTC. The gene calls are TRBV6-1 and TRBJ2-1; 9 positions match TRBD2. CDR3 length equals 18 residues. Germline loops: CDR1 MNHNS, CDR2 SASEGT. J gave up 2 bases and V 0 bases, and 8 bases lay outside the gene matches.

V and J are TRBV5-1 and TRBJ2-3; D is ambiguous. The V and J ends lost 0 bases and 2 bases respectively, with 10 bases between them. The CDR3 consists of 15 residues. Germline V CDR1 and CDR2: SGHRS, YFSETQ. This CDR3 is CASSLAWQSTDTQYF. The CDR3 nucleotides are TGCGCCAGCAGCTTGGCCTGGCAGTCCACAGATACGCAGTATTTT.

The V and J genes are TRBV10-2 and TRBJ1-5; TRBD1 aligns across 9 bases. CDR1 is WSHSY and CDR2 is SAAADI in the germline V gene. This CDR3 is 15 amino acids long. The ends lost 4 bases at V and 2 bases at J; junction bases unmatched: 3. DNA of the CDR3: TGCGCCAGCAGTGCGTGGGACAGGGGCAATCAGCCCCAGCATTTT. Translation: CASSAWDRGNQPQHF.

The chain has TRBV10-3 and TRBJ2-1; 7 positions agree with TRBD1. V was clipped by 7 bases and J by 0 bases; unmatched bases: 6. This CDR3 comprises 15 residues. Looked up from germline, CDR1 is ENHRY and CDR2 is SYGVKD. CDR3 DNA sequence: TGTGCCATCATGATCGACAGGGCCTCCTACAATGAGCAGTTCTTC. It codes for CAIMIDRASYNEQFF.

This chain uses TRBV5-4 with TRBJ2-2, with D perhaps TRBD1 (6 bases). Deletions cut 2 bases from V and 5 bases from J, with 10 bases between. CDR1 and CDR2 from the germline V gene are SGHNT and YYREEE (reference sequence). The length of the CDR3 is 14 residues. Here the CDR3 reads CASSLEQGTGELFF. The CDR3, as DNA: TGTGCCAGCAGCTTAGAACAGGGAACCGGGGAGCTGTTTTTT.

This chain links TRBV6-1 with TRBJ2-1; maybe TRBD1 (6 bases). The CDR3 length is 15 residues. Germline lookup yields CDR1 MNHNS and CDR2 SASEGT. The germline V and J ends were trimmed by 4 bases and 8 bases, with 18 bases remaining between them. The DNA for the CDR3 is TGTGCCAGCAGTGCCAGAAGAGGTACAGGGCATGAGCAGTTCTTC. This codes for CASSARRGTGHEQFF.

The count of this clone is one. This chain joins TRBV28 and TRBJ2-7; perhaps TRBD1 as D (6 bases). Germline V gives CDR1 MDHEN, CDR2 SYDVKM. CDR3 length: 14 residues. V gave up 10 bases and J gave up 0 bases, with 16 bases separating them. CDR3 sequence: CATTDRKSSYEQYF. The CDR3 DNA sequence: TGTGCCACTACTGACAGGAAGAGCTCCTACGAGCAGTACTTC.

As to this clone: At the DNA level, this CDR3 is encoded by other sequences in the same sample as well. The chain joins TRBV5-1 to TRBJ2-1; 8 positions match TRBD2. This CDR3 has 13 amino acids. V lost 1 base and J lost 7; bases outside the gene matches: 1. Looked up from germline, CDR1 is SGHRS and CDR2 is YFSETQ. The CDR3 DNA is TGCGCCAGCAGCTTGAGCGGGAGTAATGAGCAGTTCTTC. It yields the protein CASSLSGSNEQFF.

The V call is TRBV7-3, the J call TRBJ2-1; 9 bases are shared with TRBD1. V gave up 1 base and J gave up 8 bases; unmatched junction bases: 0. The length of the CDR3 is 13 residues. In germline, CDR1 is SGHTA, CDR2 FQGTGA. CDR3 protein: CASSLRTGDEQFF. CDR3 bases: TGTGCCAGCAGCTTAAGGACAGGGGATGAGCAGTTCTTC.

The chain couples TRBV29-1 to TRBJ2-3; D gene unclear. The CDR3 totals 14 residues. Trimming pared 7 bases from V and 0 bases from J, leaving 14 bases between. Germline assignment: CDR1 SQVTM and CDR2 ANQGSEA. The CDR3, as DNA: TGCAGCGCCGTGGACCATACTAGCACAGATACGCAGTATTTT. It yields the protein CSAVDHTSTDTQYF.

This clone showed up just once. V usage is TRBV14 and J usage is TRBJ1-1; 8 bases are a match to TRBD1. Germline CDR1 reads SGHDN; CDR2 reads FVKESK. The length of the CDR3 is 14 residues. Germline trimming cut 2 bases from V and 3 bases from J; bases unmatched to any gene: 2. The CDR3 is CASSQRTGYTEAFF. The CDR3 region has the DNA TGTGCCAGCAGCCAAAGGACAGGGTACACTGAAGCTTTCTTT.

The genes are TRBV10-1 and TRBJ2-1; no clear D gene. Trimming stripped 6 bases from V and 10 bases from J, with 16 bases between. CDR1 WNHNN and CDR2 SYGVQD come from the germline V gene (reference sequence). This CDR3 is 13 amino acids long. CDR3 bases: TGCGCCAGCAGCGACGACGCCCTTACGGAGCAGTTCTTC. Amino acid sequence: CASSDDALTEQFF.

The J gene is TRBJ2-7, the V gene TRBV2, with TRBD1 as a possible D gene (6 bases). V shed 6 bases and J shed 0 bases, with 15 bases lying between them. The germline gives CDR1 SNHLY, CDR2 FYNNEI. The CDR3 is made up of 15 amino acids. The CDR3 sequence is CASRARDTYSYEQYF. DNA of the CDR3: TGTGCCAGCAGGGCCCGGGACACCTACTCCTACGAGCAGTACTTC.

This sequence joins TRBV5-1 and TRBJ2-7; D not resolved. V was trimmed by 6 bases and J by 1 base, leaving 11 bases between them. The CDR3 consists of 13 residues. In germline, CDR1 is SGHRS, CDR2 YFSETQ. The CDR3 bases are TGCGCCAGCACGCCTCCTAGTTCCTACGAGCAGTACTTC. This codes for CASTPPSSYEQYF.

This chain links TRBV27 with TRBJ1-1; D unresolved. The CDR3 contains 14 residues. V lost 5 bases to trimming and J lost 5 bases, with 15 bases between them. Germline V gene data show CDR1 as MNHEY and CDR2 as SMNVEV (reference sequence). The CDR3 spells CASSLRPRRTEAFF. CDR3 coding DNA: TGTGCCAGCAGTCTCCGACCGAGGAGGACTGAAGCTTTCTTT.

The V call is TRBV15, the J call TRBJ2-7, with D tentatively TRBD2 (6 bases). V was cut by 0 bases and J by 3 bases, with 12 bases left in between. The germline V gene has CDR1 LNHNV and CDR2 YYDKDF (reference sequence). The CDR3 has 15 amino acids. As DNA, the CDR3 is TGTGCCACCAGCAGAGATCGGGACTTTTTCTACGAGCAGTACTTC. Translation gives CATSRDRDFFYEQYF.